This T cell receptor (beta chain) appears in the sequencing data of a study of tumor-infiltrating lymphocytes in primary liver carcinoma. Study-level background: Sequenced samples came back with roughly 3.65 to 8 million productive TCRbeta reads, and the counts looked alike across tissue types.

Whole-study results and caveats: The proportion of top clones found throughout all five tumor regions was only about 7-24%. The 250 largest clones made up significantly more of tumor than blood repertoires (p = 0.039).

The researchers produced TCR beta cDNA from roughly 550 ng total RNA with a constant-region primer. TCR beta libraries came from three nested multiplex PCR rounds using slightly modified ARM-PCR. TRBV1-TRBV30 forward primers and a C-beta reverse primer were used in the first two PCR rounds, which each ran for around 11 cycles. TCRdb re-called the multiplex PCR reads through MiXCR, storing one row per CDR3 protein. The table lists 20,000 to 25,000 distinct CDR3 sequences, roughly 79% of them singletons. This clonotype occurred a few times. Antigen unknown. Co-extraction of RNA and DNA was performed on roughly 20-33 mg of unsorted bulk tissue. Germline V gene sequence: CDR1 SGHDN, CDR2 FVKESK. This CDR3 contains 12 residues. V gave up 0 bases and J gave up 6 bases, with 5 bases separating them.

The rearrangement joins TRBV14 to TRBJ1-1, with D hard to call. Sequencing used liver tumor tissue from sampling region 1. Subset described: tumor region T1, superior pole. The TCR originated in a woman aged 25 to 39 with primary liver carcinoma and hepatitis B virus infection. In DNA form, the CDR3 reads TGTGCCAGCAGCCAAGACCGGGCTGAAGCTTTCTTT. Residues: CASSQDRAEAFF.